The 14 T cell receptor beta chains reported below all come from one sample, sequenced in a study of identical twins. TCRdb reanalysed the 5' RACE reads using MiXCR and keeps one entry per CDR3 protein. The sample carries around 960,000 distinct CDR3 sequences, approximately 13% recorded once. This same sample was also taken into another study, of yellow fever vaccine responses in identical twins.

The source material was PBMCs. These TCRs come from a woman younger than 35 in good health.

Only a few counts were recorded for this clonotype. The V and J genes are TRBV9 and TRBJ2-3; tentative D call: TRBD2 (7 bases). V was clipped by 0 bases and J by 8 bases, with 13 bases between them. Germline assignment: CDR1 SGDLS and CDR2 YYNGEE. This CDR3 has 14 residues. The CDR3 is CASSVAGGGGTQYF. For the CDR3, the DNA is TGTGCCAGCAGCGTAGCTGGGGGAGGGGGTACGCAGTATTTT.

The chain is built from TRBV23-1 and TRBJ2-3; 9 positions agree with TRBD1. TRBV23-1 counts as an open reading frame of uncertain function. The CDR3 is 15 amino acids. J was trimmed by 6 bases and V by 5 bases; bases with no gene match: 9. The CDR3 sequence is CASSRDREDADTQYF. The CDR3 DNA is TGCGCCAGCAGTAGGGACAGGGAGGACGCGGATACGCAGTATTTT.

The sample holds a few counts of this clonotype. This chain uses TRBV10-3 with TRBJ1-2, with TRBD1 as a possible D gene (5 bases). The CDR3 consists of 15 residues. V was trimmed by 3 bases and J by 6 bases, leaving 17 bases between them. The germline CDR1 and CDR2 sequences are ENHRY and SYGVKD. CDR3 region: CAISDEGASSDGYTF. CDR3 DNA: TGTGCCATCAGTGATGAAGGGGCGTCTTCGGATGGCTACACCTTC.

This chain connects TRBV19 to TRBJ2-2, with 11 positions matching TRBD2. The CDR3 has 16 residues. Germline assignment: CDR1 LNHDA and CDR2 SQIVND (reference sequence). The V segment lost 7 bases and the J segment 3 bases; nucleotides outside the gene matches: 7. The DNA of the CDR3 is TGTGCCAGTACCGGGGGACTAGCGGACTACACCGGGGAGCTGTTTTTT. It specifies CASTGGLADYTGELFF.

V and J are TRBV7-9 and TRBJ2-2, with unresolved D. Germline CDR1 and CDR2: SEHNR and FQNEAQ (reference sequence). V gave up 5 bases and J gave up 8 bases, with 15 bases separating them. The CDR3 extends over 14 amino acids. This chain's CDR3 is CASSQSRGGGELFF. The CDR3 DNA follows: TGTGCCAGCAGCCAATCGCGAGGCGGAGGGGAGCTGTTTTTT.

This clonotype was seen only a few times. J is TRBJ1-1 and V is TRBV28, with D uncertain. Germline CDR1 and CDR2: MDHEN and SYDVKM. The V end lost 8 bases, the J end lost 10 bases, and 23 bases lay between the germline ends. The length of the CDR3 is 14 residues. CDR3 sequence reads: CASVGIFQSPRAFF. The CDR3 DNA follows: TGTGCCAGCGTCGGAATATTTCAGAGCCCCAGAGCTTTCTTT.

This clonotype was counted ten times or more. The chain joins TRBV25-1 to TRBJ2-5; tentative D call: TRBD1 (6 bases). Between the trimmed V and J ends, which lost 8 bases and 5 bases, there was a span of 9 bases. Germline lookup yields CDR1 MGHDK and CDR2 SYGVNS. The CDR3 totals 11 residues. CDR3 sequence (DNA): TGTGCCAGCCAGAGGGGGGAGACCCAGTACTTC. Amino acids: CASQRGETQYF. Full variable domain (outside the CDR3, taken from reference TRBV25-1 and TRBJ2-5): EADIYQTPRYLVIGTGKKITLECSQTMGHDKMYWYQQDPGMELHLIHYSYGVNSTEKGDLSSESTVSRIRTEHFPLTLESARPSHTSQYLCASQRGETQYFGPGTRLLVL.

This clonotype was counted a few times. The chain recombines TRBV19 with TRBJ1-5; D is undetermined. The CDR3 extends over 15 amino acids. CDR1 is LNHDA, CDR2 SQIVND, per germline (reference sequence). The V gene lost 6 bases and the J gene lost 0 bases, with 12 bases spanning the gap. The CDR3 region is CASRKGHDSNQPQHF. CDR3 in DNA: TGTGCCAGTAGGAAAGGGCACGATAGCAATCAGCCCCAGCATTTT.

The table lists this clonotype with a few counts. This chain joins TRBV15 and TRBJ2-7; D is possibly TRBD1 (5 bases). The CDR3 loop spans 15 amino acids. Germline V gene lookup returns CDR1 LNHNV and CDR2 YYDKDF (reference sequence). V was cut by 5 bases and J by 7 bases, with 21 bases left in between. CDR3 DNA sequence: TGTGCCACCAGCGATCTTGGGGCCCCAATGGGGGAGCAGTACGTC. Translation: CATSDLGAPMGEQYV.

V usage is TRBV28 and J usage is TRBJ2-7; 10 nucleotides align to TRBD2. Germline trimming cut 6 bases from V and 4 bases from J; bases unmatched to any gene: 12. The CDR3 runs 16 residues. Germline V lookup: CDR1 MDHEN, CDR2 SYDVKM. This CDR3 reads CASREAGGLLLYEQYF. CDR3 sequence (DNA): TGTGCCAGCAGGGAAGCGGGAGGGCTCTTACTATACGAGCAGTACTTC.

This clonotype occurred many times. The J gene is TRBJ2-3, the V gene TRBV7-2; the D gene is possibly TRBD2 (5 bases). The CDR3 is 14 residues long. CDR1 is SGHTA, CDR2 FQGNSA, per germline. V was pared by 1 base and J by 4 bases, with 9 bases between. The CDR3 sequence is CASSLVQRPDTQYF. CDR3 bases: TGTGCCAGCAGCTTAGTGCAGCGGCCAGATACGCAGTATTTT.

This clonotype was detected a few times. This sequence joins TRBV20-1 and TRBJ2-1; 13 bases line up with TRBD2. CDR3 length equals 16 residues. The germline gives CDR1 DFQATT, CDR2 SNEGSKA (reference sequence). Unmatched junction bases numbered 3, after V lost 3 bases and J lost 1 base. CDR3 coding DNA: TGCAGTGCTAGGGGGACTAGCGGGACTTCCTACAATGAGCAGTTCTTC. Translating it yields CSARGTSGTSYNEQFF.

V usage is TRBV2 and J usage is TRBJ1-2; tentative D call: TRBD1 (5 bases). V shed 11 bases and J shed 4 bases, with 20 bases lying between them. Germline CDR1 is SNHLY and CDR2 is FYNNEI. This CDR3 has 14 amino acids. CDR3 in amino acids: CARNVDRGIYGYTF. In nucleotides, the CDR3 is TGTGCCCGTAATGTCGATCGGGGGATCTATGGCTACACCTTC.

This clonotype has only a few counts. The rearrangement uses TRBV10-3 and TRBJ2-5, with D maybe TRBD2 (5 bases). Trimming took off 4 bases at V and 4 bases at J, with 7 bases between the two ends. The CDR3 is made up of 12 amino acids. Germline CDR1 and CDR2: ENHRY and SYGVKD. CDR3 nucleotide sequence: TGTGCCATCAGTGCAGGACTAGAGACCCAGTACTTC. It is translated as CAISAGLETQYF.